The T cell receptor beta chain under discussion was sequenced for a study of cytotoxic CD8 clonotypes in ibrutinib-treated CLL. The table came from immunoSEQ multiplex PCR; TCRdb's copy has only in-frame clones and leaves some out. Among fewer than 150,000 clones listed, around four fifths were seen once. The length of the CDR3 is 14 residues. V lost 5 bases, J lost 1 base, and 3 bases stayed unmatched. Per germline, CDR1 MNHEY and CDR2 SVGAGI. The sequences come from PBMCs, collected after 24 months of ibrutinib treatment. The gene calls are TRBV6-5 and TRBJ1-1, with 8 bases that match TRBD1. This clonotype originated in a human donor with chronic lymphocytic leukemia. CDR3 sequence (DNA): TGTGCCAGCAGTAAGGGACAGGCGAACACTGAAGCTTTCTTT. Translated: CASSKGQANTEAFF.